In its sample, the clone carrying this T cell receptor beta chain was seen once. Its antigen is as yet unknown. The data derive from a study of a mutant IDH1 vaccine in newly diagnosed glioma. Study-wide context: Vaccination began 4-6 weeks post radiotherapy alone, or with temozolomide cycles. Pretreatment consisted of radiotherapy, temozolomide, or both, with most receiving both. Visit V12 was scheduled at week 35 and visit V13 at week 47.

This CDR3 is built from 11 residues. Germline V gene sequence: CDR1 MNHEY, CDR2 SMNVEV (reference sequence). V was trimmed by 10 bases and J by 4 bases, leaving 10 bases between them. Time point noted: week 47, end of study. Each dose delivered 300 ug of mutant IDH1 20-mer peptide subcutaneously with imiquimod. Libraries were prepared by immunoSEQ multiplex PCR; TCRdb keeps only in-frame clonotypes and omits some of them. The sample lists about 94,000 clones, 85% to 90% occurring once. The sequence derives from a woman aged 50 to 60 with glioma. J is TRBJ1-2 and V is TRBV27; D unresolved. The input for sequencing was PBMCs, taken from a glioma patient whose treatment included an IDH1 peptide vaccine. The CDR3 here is CATKASYGYTF. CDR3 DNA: TGTGCCACGAAGGCTTCCTATGGCTACACCTTC.